This TCR beta chain originates from a study of regulatory T cells in long-lasting Graves disease. In the study overall: The study counted Graves' disease as persistent given over 5 years of antithyroid drugs and positive TSH receptor antibodies.

The study's findings and limits: Sharing of public clonotypes was greater in persistent patients (about 2,500) than in new patients (roughly 1,000). Exclusively peripheral blood, rather than thyroid tissue, was studied.

Time point here: persistent/refractory GD, antithyroid drugs over 5 years with positive TRAb. The authors made the TCR library using RNA they extracted from PBMCs. Doctors identified Graves' disease using the American Thyroid Association guidelines. TCR beta libraries were built with iRepertoire HTBI primers and Arm-PCR of CDR3 regions. One entry per CDR3 protein, called by TCRdb with MiXCR from the multiplex PCR reads. The table shows more than 350,000 distinct CDR3 sequences, with around 20% occurring only once. The ends were cut back, 7 bases at V and 0 bases at J, with 16 bases in the middle. Germline loops: CDR1 SNHLY, CDR2 FYNNEI. CDR3 length equals 15 residues. This clonotype was seen many times. No antigen is known for it.

The starting material was peripheral blood mononuclear cells (PBMCs), obtained when the disease was refractory, from a patient treated with antithyroid drugs. The J gene is TRBJ2-7, the V gene TRBV2; weak D call: TRBD2 (5 bases). This receptor was identified in a female donor with Graves disease. The CDR3 DNA reads TGTGCCAGCACCGGGGAGCGGAGACTCTCCTACGAGCAGTACTTC. Protein: CASTGERRLSYEQYF.